The present TCR beta chain was sequenced within a study of OX40 agonist ivuxolimab in advanced cancers. About the study as a whole: Ivuxolimab was a fully human IgG2 agonistic monoclonal antibody targeting the costimulatory receptor OX40 (CD134). Intravenous ivuxolimab was administered to patients every 2 weeks at six dose levels: 0.01, 0.1, 0.3, 1.5, 3 and 10 mg/kg. Among the roughly 50 dose-escalation patients, about 20 had hepatocellular carcinoma, 15 or so melanoma, 9 renal cell carcinoma and 9 head and neck cancer. In the dose-escalation cohort, approximately 83% of patients were male, and the mean age was around 65 years with a range of about 23 to 79. Patients were allowed to have had prior anti-PD-1, anti-PD-L1 or anti-CTLA-4 therapy, and roughly two fifths of the dose-escalation patients had been treated with checkpoint inhibitors. Partial responses occurred in three dose-escalation patients, of whom one had hepatocellular carcinoma and two had cutaneous melanoma. Peripheral TCRbeta sequencing was intended to test whether TCR sequence diversity was altered and clonal T-cell expansion was caused by ivuxolimab. The paper describes the monotherapy dose-escalation part (N of about 57 patients) of the phase I trial of ivuxolimab. What the work shows at the level of the full study, not this receptor alone: In the 0.1-3.0 mg/kg groups, partial responders had among the lowest normalized peripheral clonal expansion, particularly in CD8+ T cells. On average, CD8+ T cells showed more expanded clones than CD4+ T cells after ivuxolimab. Low levels of normalized T-cell clonal expansion were also shown by some nonresponding patients. The antigen specificity of the clonally expanded peripheral T cells was not determined. At doses of 0.1 to 3.0 mg/kg, clonal expansion of both CD4+ and CD8+ blood T cells was observed from baseline to week 6.

The trial excluded patients who had a history of autoimmune disease or were on systemic immunosuppression. Peripheral blood for TCR sequencing was collected from all dose cohorts at baseline, on cycle 4 day 1, and on cycle 7 day 1. Samples came from an open-label, multicenter, first-in-human phase I dose-escalation trial of ivuxolimab. The trial enrolled adults with locally advanced or metastatic head and neck squamous cell, hepatocellular, melanoma or renal cell carcinoma. CD4+ and CD8+ T cells were sorted separately from peripheral blood before TCR sequencing. About this clone itself: There is no known antigen for this receptor. Base-call qualities are not available, and no considerably larger clone is one nucleotide away.

Genomic DNA was extracted from sorted cells for sequencing of the TCRbeta CDR3 region. The immunoSEQ Assay was used to sequence the TCRbeta CDR3 regions. TCRdb stores this immuneACCESS table with in-frame sequences only. Part of the clones is absent; in the studies checked, under half of the shortfall reflects unresolved V genes, and no reason is known for the rest. The sample table contains 90,000 to 150,000 clones; only one count was recorded for approximately 92% of them. The ten top clones hold 0.5% to 0.7% of the sample. This clonotype was obtained from an adult with an advanced solid tumor such as melanoma, head and neck, liver or kidney cancer. This specimen was CD4+ or CD8+ T cells sorted from blood, taken in a trial of the OX40 agonist ivuxolimab.

CDR3 reads: CASSPSGQVNNEQFF. The sequence in DNA is TGTGCCAGCAGCCCCTCCGGACAGGTGAATAATGAGCAGTTCTTC. In this chain, TRBV7-2 is recombined with TRBJ2-1; TRBD1 aligns with 7 central bases. Reading the germline V gene gives CDR1 SGHTA and CDR2 FQGNSA. Germline trimming amounts to 5 bases on V and 7 bases on J, with 11 as the count of junction bases outside the gene matches. Inclusive of the bounding cysteine and phenylalanine, the CDR3 is 15 residues long. The only DNA kept is the CDR3, 45 bases in frame from the first base.